The 3 T cell receptor beta chains reported below all come from one sample, sequenced in a study of Ad26.COV2.S vaccination and SARS-CoV-2 variants. Assay used: immunoSEQ multiplex PCR; TCRdb lists only in-frame clones, some missing. The sample gives roughly 300,000 clones, around 89% of which show up once; 5.5% to 7% is in the top ten. Documented treatment: around 19 received Ad26.COV2.S at low or high dose, single or two shots; about 5 received placebo; per-sample allocation not given. Day 63 after the first vaccine or placebo injection was the time point for sampling. Sequences were derived from peripheral blood, sampled in a trial of Ad26.COV2.S vaccine versus placebo. Source of these receptors: a person between 18 and 65 years old who received the Ad26.COV2.S COVID-19 vaccine or a placebo.

On this clone itself: The sample has other DNA sequences that encode this CDR3 too. The CDR3 sequence is CASSYGGANTEAFF. Here the CDR3 DNA reads TGTGCCAGCAGTTACGGCGGAGCGAACACTGAAGCTTTCTTT. The rearrangement joins TRBV6-5 to TRBJ1-1; D ambiguous. Trimming cost V 2 bases and J 1 base, with 8 bases left between them. CDR3 length: 14 residues. In germline, CDR1 is MNHEY, CDR2 SVGAGI.

V and J are TRBV28 and TRBJ1-2, with no clear D. CDR1 and CDR2 from the germline V gene are MDHEN and SYDVKM. This CDR3 has 11 residues. The V gene lost 7 bases and the J gene lost 2 bases, with 5 bases spanning the gap. CDR3 nucleotide sequence: TGTGCCAGCAACCACAACTATGGCTACACCTTC. Translating it yields CASNHNYGYTF.

The chain is built from TRBV19 and TRBJ2-2; 7 bases match TRBD1. The CDR3 has 15 amino acids. V trimming: 4 bases; J trimming: 5 bases; junction bases outside the gene matches: 7. The germline CDR1 and CDR2 sequences are LNHDA and SQIVND (reference sequence). The CDR3 is CASSNTGVGTGELFF. The CDR3 DNA reads TGTGCCAGTAGTAATACAGGGGTGGGAACCGGGGAGCTGTTTTTT.